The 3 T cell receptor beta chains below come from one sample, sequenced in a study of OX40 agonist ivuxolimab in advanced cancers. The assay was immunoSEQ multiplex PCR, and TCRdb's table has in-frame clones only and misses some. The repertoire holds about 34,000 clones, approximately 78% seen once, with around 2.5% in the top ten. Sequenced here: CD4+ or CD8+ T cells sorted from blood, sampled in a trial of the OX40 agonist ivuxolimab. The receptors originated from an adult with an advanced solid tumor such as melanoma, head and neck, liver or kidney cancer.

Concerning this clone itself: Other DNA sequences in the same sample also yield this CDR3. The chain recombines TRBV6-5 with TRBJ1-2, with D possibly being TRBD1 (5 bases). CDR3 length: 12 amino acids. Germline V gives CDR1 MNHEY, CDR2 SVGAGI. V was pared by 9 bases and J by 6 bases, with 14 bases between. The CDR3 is CASTEAGDGYTF. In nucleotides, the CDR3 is TGTGCCAGTACCGAGGCGGGGGATGGCTACACCTTC.

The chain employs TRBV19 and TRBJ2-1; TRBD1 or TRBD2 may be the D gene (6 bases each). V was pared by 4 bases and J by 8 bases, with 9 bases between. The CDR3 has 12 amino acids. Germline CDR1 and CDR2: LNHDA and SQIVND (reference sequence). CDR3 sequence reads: CASSKGGYEQFF. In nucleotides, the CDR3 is TGTGCCAGTAGTAAGGGGGGATATGAGCAGTTCTTC.

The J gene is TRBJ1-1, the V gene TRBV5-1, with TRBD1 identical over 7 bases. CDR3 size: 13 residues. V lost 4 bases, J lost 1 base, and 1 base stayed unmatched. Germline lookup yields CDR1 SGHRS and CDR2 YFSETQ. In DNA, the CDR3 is TGCGCCAGCAGCAGGACAGGGAACACTGAAGCTTTCTTT. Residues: CASSRTGNTEAFF.